This record looks at one T cell receptor beta chain sequence and its context. The V end lost 3 bases, the J end lost 0 bases, and 8 bases lay between the germline ends. The germline V gene encodes CDR1 LNHNV and CDR2 YYDKDF (reference sequence). The CDR3 runs 14 residues. These data originate in a study of shared clonotypes between healthy human individuals. TCRdb's copy holds only in-frame clones and misses some; the assay was immunoSEQ multiplex PCR. Here the sample spans about 2 million clones, 85% to 95% being singletons. The sequenced sample was naive CD4+ T cells sorted from blood. The subset: CD45RA+ positively selected. The sequence was obtained from a young man in good health. The chain employs TRBV15 and TRBJ1-2; D is ambiguous. CDR3 protein: CATSRSAANYGYTF. The CDR3 DNA is TGTGCCACCAGCAGGTCGGCGGCTAACTATGGCTACACCTTC.